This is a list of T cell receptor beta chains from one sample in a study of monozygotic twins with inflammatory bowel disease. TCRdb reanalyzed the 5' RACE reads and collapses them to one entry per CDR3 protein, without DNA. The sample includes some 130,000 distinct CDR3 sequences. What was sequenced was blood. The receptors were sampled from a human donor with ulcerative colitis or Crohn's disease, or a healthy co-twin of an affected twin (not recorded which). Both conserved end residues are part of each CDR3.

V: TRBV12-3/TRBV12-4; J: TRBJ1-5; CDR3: CASSPKGIGNQPQHF
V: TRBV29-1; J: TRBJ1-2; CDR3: CSVDQGGVSGYTF
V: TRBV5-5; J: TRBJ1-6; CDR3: CASSLWIGSLNSPLHF
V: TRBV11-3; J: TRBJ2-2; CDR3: CATTGTPKRTGELFF
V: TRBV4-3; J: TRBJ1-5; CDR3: CASSQVVTAVQPQHF
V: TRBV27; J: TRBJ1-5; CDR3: CASSGTGTGGPGNQPQHF
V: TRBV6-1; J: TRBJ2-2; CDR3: CASRGQGMATGELFF
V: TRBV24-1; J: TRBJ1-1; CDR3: CATSDLNTEAFF
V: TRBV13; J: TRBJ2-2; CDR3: CASSLESRGTTGELFF
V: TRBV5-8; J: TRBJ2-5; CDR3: CASSLGQGSFEETQYF
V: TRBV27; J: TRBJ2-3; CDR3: CASTRGESDTQYF
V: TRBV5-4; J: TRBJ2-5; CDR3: CASTPRLAGVGETQYF
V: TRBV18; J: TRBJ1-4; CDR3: CASSPGGIGSEKLFF
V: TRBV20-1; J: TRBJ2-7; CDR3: CSASTGYEQYF
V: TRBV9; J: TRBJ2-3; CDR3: CASSVTGGSLSTDTQYF
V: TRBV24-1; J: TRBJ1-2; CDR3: CATSGAVGGYTF
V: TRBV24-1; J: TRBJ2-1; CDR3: CATSAWTDSSYNEQFF
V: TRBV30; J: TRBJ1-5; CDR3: CAWNEGNQPQHF
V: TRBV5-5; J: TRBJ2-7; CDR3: CASSVDSPRYEQYF
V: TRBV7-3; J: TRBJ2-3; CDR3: CASSPTSGRAPDTQYF
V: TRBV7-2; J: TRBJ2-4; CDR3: CASSLVASRTENIQYF
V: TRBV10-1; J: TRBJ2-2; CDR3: CASSETRGGDTGELFF
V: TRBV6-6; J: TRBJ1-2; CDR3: CASSYERGGYTF
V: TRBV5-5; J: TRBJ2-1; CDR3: CASSSRERTYNEQFF
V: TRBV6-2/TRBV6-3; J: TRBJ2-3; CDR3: CASSYSNLASTDTQYF
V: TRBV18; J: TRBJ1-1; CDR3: CASSLLDREEAFF
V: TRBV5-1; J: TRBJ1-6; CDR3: CASSFFRQESSYNSPLHF
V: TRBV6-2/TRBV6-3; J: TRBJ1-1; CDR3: CASRAGTGEAFF
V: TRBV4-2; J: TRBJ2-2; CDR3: CASSQVDLRSGSLATGELFF
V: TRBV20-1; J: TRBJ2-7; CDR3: CSARGLAEIYEQYF
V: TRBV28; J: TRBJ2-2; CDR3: CASRHRGDYGELFF
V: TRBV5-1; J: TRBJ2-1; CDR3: CASSSGLAGVGFYNEQFF
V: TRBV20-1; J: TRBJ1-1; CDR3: CSARSAGLVTEAFF
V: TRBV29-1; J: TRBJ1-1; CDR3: CSFEVGTGVLTEAFF
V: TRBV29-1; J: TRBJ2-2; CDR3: CSVEVGTGRSGELFF
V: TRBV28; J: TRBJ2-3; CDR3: CASSLPQGSGTDTQYF
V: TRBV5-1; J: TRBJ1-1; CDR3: CASFSGGGFAEAFF
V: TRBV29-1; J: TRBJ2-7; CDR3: CSVGTGPYEQYF
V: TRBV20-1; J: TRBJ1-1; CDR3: CSAPRAGAPEAFF
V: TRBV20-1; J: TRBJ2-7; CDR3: CSASWASTYEQYF